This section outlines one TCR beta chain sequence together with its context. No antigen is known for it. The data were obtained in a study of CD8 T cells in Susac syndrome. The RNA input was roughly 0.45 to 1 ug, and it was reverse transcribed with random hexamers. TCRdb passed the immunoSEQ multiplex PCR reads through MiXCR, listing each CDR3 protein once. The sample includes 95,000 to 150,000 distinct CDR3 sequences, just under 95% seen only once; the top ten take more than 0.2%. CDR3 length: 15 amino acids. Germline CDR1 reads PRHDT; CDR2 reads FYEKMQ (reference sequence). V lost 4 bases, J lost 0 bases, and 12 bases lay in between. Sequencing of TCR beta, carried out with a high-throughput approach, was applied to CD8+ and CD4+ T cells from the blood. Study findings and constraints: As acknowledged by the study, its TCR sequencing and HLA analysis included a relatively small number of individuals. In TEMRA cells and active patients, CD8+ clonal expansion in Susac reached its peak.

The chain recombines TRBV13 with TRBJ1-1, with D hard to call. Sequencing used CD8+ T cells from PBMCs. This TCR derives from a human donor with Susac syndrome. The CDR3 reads CASSSLLTMNTEAFF. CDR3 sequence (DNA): TGTGCCAGCAGCTCCCTTTTGACCATGAACACTGAAGCTTTCTTT.